The 5 T cell receptor beta chains reported below all come from one sample, sequenced in a study of T cell changes during pregnancy in multiple sclerosis. The table came from immunoSEQ multiplex PCR; TCRdb's copy has only in-frame clones and leaves some out. This sample yields about 38,000 clones, of which roughly 90% are seen a single time; 0.56% belongs to the top ten. The starting material was CD4+ T cells from peripheral blood mononuclear cells, obtained before pregnancy. The receptors were sampled from a female donor with multiple sclerosis, enrolled in a pregnancy study.

The chain uses TRBV5-1 and TRBJ2-2; TRBD1 aligns across 10 bases. Germline V gene sequence: CDR1 SGHRS, CDR2 YFSETQ. The CDR3 has 14 amino acids. V shed 8 bases and J 7 bases; nucleotides not matched to a gene: 8. CDR3 amino acids: CASPGQGLGGELFF. CDR3 coding DNA: TGCGCCAGTCCGGGACAGGGGCTGGGCGGGGAGCTGTTTTTT. Based on the CDR3 plus reference TRBV5-1 and TRBJ2-2, the full variable domain is KAGVTQTPRYLIKTRGQQVTLSCSPISGHRSVSWYQQTPGQGLQFLFEYFSETQRNKGNFPGRFSGRQFSNSRSEMNVSTLELGDSALYLCASPGQGLGGELFFGEGSRLTVL.

This sequence joins TRBV5-1 and TRBJ2-2; no definite D call. The CDR3 consists of 15 residues. Trimming took off 4 bases at V and 0 bases at J, with 10 bases between the two ends. Germline CDR1 reads SGHRS; CDR2 reads YFSETQ. CDR3 region: CASSTSSPNTGELFF. The DNA of the CDR3 is TGCGCCAGCAGCACATCCTCCCCGAACACCGGGGAGCTGTTTTTT.

The gene calls are TRBV6-1 and TRBJ2-1, with D possibly being TRBD1 (6 bases). CDR3 length equals 14 residues. Looked up from germline, CDR1 is MNHNS and CDR2 is SASEGT. The V gene lost 8 bases and the J gene lost 0 bases, with 11 bases spanning the gap. CDR3 DNA sequence: TGTGCCAGCTCTAGGGGGTTCTCCTACAATGAGCAGTTCTTC. Its protein is CASSRGFSYNEQFF.

This clone occurred once. The chain has TRBV7-9 and TRBJ2-7; D remains ambiguous. The ends were cut back, 3 bases at V and 5 bases at J, with 11 bases in the middle. Per the germline V gene, CDR1 is SEHNR and CDR2 is FQNEAQ (reference sequence). CDR3 length: 13 residues. DNA for the CDR3: TGTGCCAGCAGCTTTGAGTGGAGCGACGAGCAGTACTTC. Its protein is CASSFEWSDEQYF.

The J gene is TRBJ2-1, the V gene TRBV5-1, with 8 bases lining up with TRBD2. The trim removed 0 bases at V and 4 bases at J, leaving 9 bases unmatched. From germline, CDR1 is SGHRS and CDR2 YFSETQ. CDR3 length: 17 amino acids. CDR3 nucleotides: TGCGCCAGCAGCTTGGAGGCGGCGGGGGGCCTATACAATGAGCAGTTCTTC. It encodes CASSLEAAGGLYNEQFF.